The clone carrying this T cell receptor (beta chain) was picked up many times. Its antigen is not known. Russia was home to the donors, healthy Caucasian individuals aged about 6 to 90. The CDR3 extends over 11 amino acids. The V end was cut by 6 bases, the J end by 8 bases, with 10 bases between. CDR1 MDHEN and CDR2 SYDVKM come from the germline V gene. It was with a sample-barcoded 5' primer and a J-beta primer mix that a second PCR of roughly 6 to 12 cycles was run. TCRdb itself ran the 5' RACE reads through MiXCR, one entry per CDR3 protein. This sample has under 2,000,000 distinct CDR3 sequences, with around 50% found just once. This record comes from a study of blood T cells in healthy people across ages. Overall study findings and caveats: TCR beta diversity, measured per million T cells, fell in a roughly linear way with age.

The sequencing input was blood. This receptor was taken from a woman in her 40s in good health. The chain carries TRBV28 and TRBJ1-2; no definite D call. CDR3 residues: CASSLGGGYTF. The CDR3 DNA sequence: TGTGCCAGCAGCTTAGGTGGGGGCTACACCTTC.